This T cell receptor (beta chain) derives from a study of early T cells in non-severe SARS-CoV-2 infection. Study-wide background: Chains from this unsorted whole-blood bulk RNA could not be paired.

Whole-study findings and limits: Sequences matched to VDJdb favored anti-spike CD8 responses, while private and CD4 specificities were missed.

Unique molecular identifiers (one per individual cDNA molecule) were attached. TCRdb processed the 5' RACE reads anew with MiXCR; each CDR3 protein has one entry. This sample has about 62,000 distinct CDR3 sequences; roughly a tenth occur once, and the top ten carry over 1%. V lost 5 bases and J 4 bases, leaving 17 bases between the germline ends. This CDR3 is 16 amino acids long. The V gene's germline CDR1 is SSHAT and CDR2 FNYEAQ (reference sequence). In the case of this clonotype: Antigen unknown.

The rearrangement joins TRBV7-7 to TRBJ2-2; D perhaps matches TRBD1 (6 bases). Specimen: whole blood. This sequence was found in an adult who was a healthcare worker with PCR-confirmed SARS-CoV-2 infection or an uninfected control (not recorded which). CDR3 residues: CASSNRPARGTGELFF. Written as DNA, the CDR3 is TGTGCCAGCAGCAACCGGCCAGCCAGGGGCACCGGGGAGCTGTTTTTT.